This T cell receptor beta chain came from a study of CD8+ T cells in alopecia areata (dated by TCRdb to about 2018). At the level of the whole study: Treated patients were enrolled in an open-label pilot trial of oral tofacitinib at 5 to 10 mg twice daily for moderate-to-severe alopecia areata. Patients stayed on tofacitinib for 6 to 18 months and then had 6 months of follow-up off drug so that delayed response and recurrence could be assessed. The SALT score, which quantifies the percentage of affected scalp surface area, was used to measure disease severity in treated patients. The study used high-throughput TCRbeta sequencing to examine T cell clonal expansion in alopecia areata, in both the C3H/HeJ mouse model and human patients. Scalp tissue and sorted CD4+ and CD8+ peripheral blood T cells from patchy and totalis/universalis alopecia areata patients and from healthy controls were covered by human TCRbeta sequencing. Tofacitinib-treated patients had biopsies at baseline and at 4 and 24 weeks of treatment, with a later scalp biopsy in several patients. Clonality in the scalp was compared among normal scalp (n=4), patchy alopecia areata scalp (n=8), and alopecia totalis/universalis scalp (n=8). RNA was obtained with the PAXgene miRNA kit for fixed scalp, the miRNeasy kit for PBMCs, and the RNeasy kit for mouse skin. immunoSEQ multiplex PCR using 35 Vbeta forward primers and 13 Jbeta reverse primers was used to amplify TCRbeta CDR3 regions. The paper's findings and limits, for the study overall: Compared with normal scalp, lesional scalp had higher clonality and more expanded CD8+ clones, particularly in alopecia totalis/universalis, a pattern that suggests antigenic drive. During tofacitinib treatment, many expanded lesional clones remained in scalp and blood, and this persistence may partly explain relapse after treatment is stopped. Shared TCR sequences between patients were less evident than in mice, which may be partly attributable to HLA diversity in the patient population. Tofacitinib significantly lowered scalp clonality and the number of expanded CD8+ clones among the top 100 scalp clones. Because the treated cohort was small and had just a single nonresponder, larger studies are needed to establish links between baseline CD8+ expansion and response. Unlike mouse skin, which is dominated by gammadelta T cells, normal human skin has resident alphabeta T cells that are also sequenced, and this complicates analysis of the scalp TCR repertoire.

This sample's time point label indicates: around 28 days on oral tofacitinib. The treatment or condition label corresponds to: oral pan-JAK inhibitor, 5-10 mg twice daily. From alopecia areata patients, peripheral blood was collected along with lesional scalp punch biopsies. PBMCs were separated by density centrifugation and stained for CD3, CD4 and CD8, after which CD4+ and CD8+ T cells were sorted on a FACSAria. The CDR3 goes from the cysteine to the phenylalanine over 13 residues. Kept here is only the CDR3 DNA, which spans 39 bases and is read in frame from base 1. Looking up the germline V gene (reference sequence) yields CDR1 LNHDA and CDR2 SQIVND. V is clipped by 5 bases and J by 4 bases, and the sequence between their germline boundaries is 12 bases long. This clone was seen a few times. Its antigen target is currently unknown. The sample holds no much larger clone one base away, and base qualities are not on file.

The protocol used for the library was the immunoSEQ multiplex PCR assay. For TCR sequencing, RNA was extracted from every sample and reverse transcribed into cDNA to serve as template. First-strand cDNA was synthesized with SuperScript III using a 2:1 mix of oligo-dT and random hexamers. A synthetic immune receptor repertoire was used to gauge amplification bias, and whatever bias remained was removed computationally. Regarding the original processing steps: After raw reads were preprocessed to remove errors, the CDR3 was defined following IMGT conventions as running from the conserved cysteine to phenylalanine. Clonality was calculated as 1 minus Shannon entropy normalized by log2 of the number of productive unique TCRs. CD4 or CD8 identity of scalp clones was inferred by cross-referencing scalp TCRbeta sequences with sorted blood CD4 and CD8 repertoires. The source is immuneACCESS, and TCRdb retained only in-frame sequences with V and J called. Part of the clones is not carried over; for the studies checked, unresolved V genes explain less than half of this, and the remainder is unexplained. Clone size and V and J calls were adopted from that table, with D and trimming inferred from the DNA. The sample table records 110,000 to 150,000 clones; around four fifths of these occur just once. Together, the top ten hold approximately 25% of the sample.

Sequencing used CD8+ T cells sorted from blood, obtained at week 4, from a patient treated with tofacitinib. Recombination joined TRBV19 with TRBJ2-7; the D gene assignment is perhaps TRBD1 or TRBD2, with each matching 5 bases. This sequence was found in a human donor with alopecia areata. The DNA sequence reads TGTGCCAGTAGTTCCGGGGACGGTTACGAGCAGTACTTC. Its protein reads: CASSSGDGYEQYF.